This T cell receptor (beta chain) was captured by sequencing in a study of blood T cells in healthy people across ages. Each donor had roughly 10 milliliters of peripheral blood drawn. The CDR3 is made up of 14 amino acids. V shed 8 bases and J shed 2 bases, with 13 bases lying between them. Germline V gene data show CDR1 as SNHLY and CDR2 as FYNNEI. Together with a sample-barcoded 5' primer, a J-beta primer mix was included in a second PCR lasting about 7 to 11 cycles. Each of the cDNA molecules was tagged by a template-switch adaptor with 12 random nucleotides. The study obtained at least 2.5 million CDR3-containing paired-end reads from every sample. TCRdb redid the calling of the 5' RACE reads with MiXCR, one entry per CDR3 protein. The sample carries approximately 730,000 distinct CDR3 sequences, roughly 53% recorded once. In this sample, this clonotype turned up a few times. Its matching antigen is unknown.

Study-level findings and limits: Significant beta diversity loss was already apparent by age about 42, declining roughly linearly.

What was sequenced was blood. This chain joins TRBV2 and TRBJ2-1; D possibly corresponds to TRBD2 (5 bases). This TCR derives from a man older than 75 in good health. CDR3 sequence (DNA): TGTGCCAGCCTAGGAGCGGAGACCTACAATGAGCAGTTCTTC. Its translation is CASLGAETYNEQFF.